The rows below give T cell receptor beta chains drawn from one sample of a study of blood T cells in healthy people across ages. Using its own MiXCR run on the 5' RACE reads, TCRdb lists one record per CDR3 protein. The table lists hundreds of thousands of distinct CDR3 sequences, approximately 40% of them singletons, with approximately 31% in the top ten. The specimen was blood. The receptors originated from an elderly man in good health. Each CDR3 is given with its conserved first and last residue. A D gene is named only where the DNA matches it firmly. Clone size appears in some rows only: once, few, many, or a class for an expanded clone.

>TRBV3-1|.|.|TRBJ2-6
TGTGCCAGCAGCCAAAACGGGGGTTCTGGGGCCAACGTCCTGACTTTC
CASSQNGGSGANVLTF
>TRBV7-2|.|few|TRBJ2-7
TGTGCCAGCAGCTTAACCAGGAGCTCCTACGAGCAGTACTTC
CASSLTRSSYEQYF
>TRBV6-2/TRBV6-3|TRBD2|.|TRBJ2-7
TGTGCCAGCAGCCTACCTAGCGGGAGCTACAATGAGCAGTACTTC
CASSLPSGSYNEQYF
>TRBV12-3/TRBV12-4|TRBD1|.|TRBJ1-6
TGTGCCAGCAGTAGAGGGGGCCCAAGGGGCAATTCACCCCCCCACTTT
CASSRGGPRGNSPPHF
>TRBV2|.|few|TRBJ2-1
TGTGCCAGGGACAGGACTAACAATGAGCAGTTCTTC
CARDRTNNEQFF
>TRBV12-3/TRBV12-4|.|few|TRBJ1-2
TGTGCCACACTTCCGAGCGGTCGTAACTATGGCTACACCTTC
CATLPSGRNYGYTF
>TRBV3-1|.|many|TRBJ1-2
TGTGCCAGCAGCCCCCTTGCCGGGCTCACGCAAGACTATGGCTACACCTTC
CASSPLAGLTQDYGYTF
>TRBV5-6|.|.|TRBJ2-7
TGTGCCAGCAGCTTGGGGGCCCAGAGAAGGGAATACGAGCAGTACTTC
CASSLGAQRREYEQYF
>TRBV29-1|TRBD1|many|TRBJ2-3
TGCAGCGTTGAAGCTACGGACAGGGGCCCAGATACGCAGTATTTT
CSVEATDRGPDTQYF
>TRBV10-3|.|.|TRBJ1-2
TGTGCCATCAGCGGAGGGTCGGAGAGAAGGGGCCCTTATGGCTACACCTTC
CAISGGSERRGPYGYTF
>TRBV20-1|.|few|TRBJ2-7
TGCAGTGCTAGACGCAGGAACCTCTACGAGCAGTACTTC
CSARRRNLYEQYF
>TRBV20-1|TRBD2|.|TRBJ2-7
TGCAGTGCTAGCCCTAGCGGGAGAGCCAACACCTACGAGCAGTACTTC
CSASPSGRANTYEQYF
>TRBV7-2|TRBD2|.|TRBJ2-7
TGTGCCAGCAGCCCCTCTAGCGGGGGGACGTACGAGCAGTACTTC
CASSPSSGGTYEQYF
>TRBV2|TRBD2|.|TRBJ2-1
TGTGCCAGCAGTCAATCCGGACTAGCGGACTACAATGAGCAGTTCTTC
CASSQSGLADYNEQFF
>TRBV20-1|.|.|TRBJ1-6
TGCAGTGGCACGATGAGGGTGGATTCACCCCTCCACTTT
CSGTMRVDSPLHF
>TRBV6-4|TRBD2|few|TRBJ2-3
TGTGCCAGCAGTCCAGCGGGGAACACAGATACGCAGTATTTT
CASSPAGNTDTQYF
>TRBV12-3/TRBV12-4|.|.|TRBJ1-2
TGTGCCAGCAGTCCCCGACGGGCGTCACGCTATGGCTACACCTTC
CASSPRRASRYGYTF
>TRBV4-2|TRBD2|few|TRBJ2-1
TGTGCCAGCAGCCCGTGGACTAGCGGGGGCCTGGGGAGTGAGCAGTTCTTC
CASSPWTSGGLGSEQFF
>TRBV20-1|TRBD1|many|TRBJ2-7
TGCAGTGCTAGAGAACGGACAGGGACAGGCGAGCAGTACTTC
CSARERTGTGEQYF
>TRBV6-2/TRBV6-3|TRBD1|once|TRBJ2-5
TGTGCCAGCCAACCGCCCCACAGGGGGCAGTCGGGATGGGGAAAGCAGTACTTC
CASQPPHRGQSGWGKQYF
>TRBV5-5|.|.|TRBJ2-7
TGTGCCAGCAGCTCAGATTCACTGCCCTACGAGCAGTACTTC
CASSSDSLPYEQYF
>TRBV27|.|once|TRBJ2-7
TGTGCCAGCAGCCCCACTCTAGGGGGAGGGGAATACAATGAGCAGTACTTC
CASSPTLGGGEYNEQYF
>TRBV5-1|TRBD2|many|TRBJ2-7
TGCGCCAGCAGCTTAAGCGGGGATTTTAGGTACGAGCAGTACTTC
CASSLSGDFRYEQYF
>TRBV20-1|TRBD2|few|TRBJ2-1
TGCAGTGCTAGATCGACTAGCGGGTCTTACAATGAGCAGTTCTTC
CSARSTSGSYNEQFF
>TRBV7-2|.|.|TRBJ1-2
TGTGCCAGCAGCTTTGGCTATGGCTACACCTTC
CASSFGYGYTF
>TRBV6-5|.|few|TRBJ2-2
TGTGCCAGCAGTTATCGGGGGTACACCGGGGAGCTGTTTTTT
CASSYRGYTGELFF
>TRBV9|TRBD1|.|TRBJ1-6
TGTGCCAGCAGCGCCCGATCCGGGACAGGTAATTCACCCCTCCACTTT
CASSARSGTGNSPLHF
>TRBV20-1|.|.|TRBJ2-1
TGCAGTGCTAGAGACAGGGTGGTGTACAATGAGCAGTTCTTC
CSARDRVVYNEQFF
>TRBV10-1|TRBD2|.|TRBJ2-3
TGCGCCAGCAGTGATAGCGGGAGGCCCACAGATACGCAGTATTTT
CASSDSGRPTDTQYF
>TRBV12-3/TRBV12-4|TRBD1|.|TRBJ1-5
TGTGCCAGCAGTTCGGGCAGGGGGCCGAATCAGCCCCAGCATTTT
CASSSGRGPNQPQHF
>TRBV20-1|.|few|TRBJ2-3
TGCAGTGCTCCTCGGGTAGGGCGGGACCCAGATACGCAGTATTTT
CSAPRVGRDPDTQYF
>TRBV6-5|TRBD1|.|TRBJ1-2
TGTGCCAGCAGTCGACAGGGAAGTGGCTACACCTTC
CASSRQGSGYTF
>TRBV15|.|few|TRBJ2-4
TGTGCCACCAGCAGAGGGTCGCCTGGAAACATTCAGTACTTC
CATSRGSPGNIQYF
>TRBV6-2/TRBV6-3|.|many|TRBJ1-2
TGTGCCAGCAGTTACTCGACTGGAAATGGCTACACCTTC
CASSYSTGNGYTF
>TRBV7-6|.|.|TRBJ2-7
TGTGCCAGCAGCTTAACCAACCTCTACGAGCAGTACTTC
CASSLTNLYEQYF
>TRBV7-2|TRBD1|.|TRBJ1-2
TGTGCCAGCAGCGGATATGGGACAGGGGGCCATGGCTACACCTTC
CASSGYGTGGHGYTF
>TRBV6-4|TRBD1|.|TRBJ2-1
TGTGCCAGCCCTCACTTGGACAGGAAGAAGAATGAGCAGTTCTTC
CASPHLDRKKNEQFF
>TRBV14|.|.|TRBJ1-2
TGTGCCAGCAGCCAACGATTACAGGGTAGCGGCTACACCTTC
CASSQRLQGSGYTF
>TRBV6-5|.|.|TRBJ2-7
TGTGCCAGCAGGCTGACGGGTACCTACGAGCAGTACTTC
CASRLTGTYEQYF
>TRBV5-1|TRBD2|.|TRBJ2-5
TGCGCCAGCAGTCCCCCACTAGCGGGGGTAGGAGAGACCCAGTACTTC
CASSPPLAGVGETQYF